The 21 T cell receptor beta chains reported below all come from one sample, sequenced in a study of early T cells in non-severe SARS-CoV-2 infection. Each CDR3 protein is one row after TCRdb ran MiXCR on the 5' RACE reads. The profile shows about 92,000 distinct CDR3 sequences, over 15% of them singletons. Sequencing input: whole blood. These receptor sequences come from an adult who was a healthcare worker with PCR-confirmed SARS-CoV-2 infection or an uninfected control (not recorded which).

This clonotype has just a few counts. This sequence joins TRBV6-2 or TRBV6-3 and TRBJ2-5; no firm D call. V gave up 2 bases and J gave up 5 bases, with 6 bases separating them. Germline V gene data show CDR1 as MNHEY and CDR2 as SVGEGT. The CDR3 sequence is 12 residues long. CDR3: CASSYGLETQYF. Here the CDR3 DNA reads TGTGCCAGCAGTTACGGTTTGGAGACCCAGTACTTC.

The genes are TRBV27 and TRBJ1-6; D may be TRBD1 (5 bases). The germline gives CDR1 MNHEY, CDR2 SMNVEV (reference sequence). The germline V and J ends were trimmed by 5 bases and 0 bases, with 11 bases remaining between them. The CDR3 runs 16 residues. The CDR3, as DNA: TGTGCCAGCAGTGAAACAGGTAGCTCCTATAATTCACCCCTCCACTTT. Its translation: CASSETGSSYNSPLHF.

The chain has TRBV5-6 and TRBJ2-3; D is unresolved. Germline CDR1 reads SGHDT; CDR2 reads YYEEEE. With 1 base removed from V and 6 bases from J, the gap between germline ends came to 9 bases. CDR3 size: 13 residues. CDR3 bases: TGTGCCAGCAGCTTGTTTTCGGGCGATACGCAGTATTTT. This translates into CASSLFSGDTQYF.

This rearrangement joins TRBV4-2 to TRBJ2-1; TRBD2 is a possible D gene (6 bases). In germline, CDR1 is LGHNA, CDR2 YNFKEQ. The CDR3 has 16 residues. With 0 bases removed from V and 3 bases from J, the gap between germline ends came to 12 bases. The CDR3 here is CASSQDRSDYYNEQFF. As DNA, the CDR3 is TGTGCCAGCAGCCAAGATCGTTCGGACTACTACAATGAGCAGTTCTTC.

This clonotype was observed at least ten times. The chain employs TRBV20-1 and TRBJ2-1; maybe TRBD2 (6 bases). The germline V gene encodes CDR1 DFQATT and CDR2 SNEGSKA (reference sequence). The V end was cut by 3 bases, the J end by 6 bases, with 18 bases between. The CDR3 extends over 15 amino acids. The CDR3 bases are TGCAGTGCTAGTAGCGGACAAACTTCATTCAATGAGCAGTTCTTC. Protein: CSASSGQTSFNEQFF.

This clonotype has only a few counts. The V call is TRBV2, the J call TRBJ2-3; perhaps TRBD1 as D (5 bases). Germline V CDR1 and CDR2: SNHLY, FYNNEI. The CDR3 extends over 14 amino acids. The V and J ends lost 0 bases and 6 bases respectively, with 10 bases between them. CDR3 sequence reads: CASSEAQVGDTQYF. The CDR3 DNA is TGTGCCAGCAGTGAAGCACAGGTCGGGGATACGCAGTATTTT. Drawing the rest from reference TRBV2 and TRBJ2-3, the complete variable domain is EPEVTQTPSHQVTQMGQEVILRCVPISNHLYFYWYRQILGQKVEFLVSFYNNEISEKSEIFDDQFSVERPDGSNFTLKIRSTKLEDSAMYFCASSEAQVGDTQYFGPGTRLTVL.

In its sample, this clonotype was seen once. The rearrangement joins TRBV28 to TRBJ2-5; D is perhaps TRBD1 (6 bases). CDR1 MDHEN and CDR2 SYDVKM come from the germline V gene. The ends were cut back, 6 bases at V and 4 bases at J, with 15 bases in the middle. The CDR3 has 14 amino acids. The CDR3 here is CASSSTGSGETQYF. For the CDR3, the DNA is TGTGCCAGCAGCTCTACAGGGTCAGGAGAGACCCAGTACTTC.

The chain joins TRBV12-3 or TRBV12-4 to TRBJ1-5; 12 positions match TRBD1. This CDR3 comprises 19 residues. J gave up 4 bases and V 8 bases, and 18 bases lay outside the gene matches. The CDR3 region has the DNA TGTGCCAGCCCCACCAGGGACAGGGGGCCACAGACTCCTAATCAGCCCCAGCATTTT. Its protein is CASPTRDRGPQTPNQPQHF.

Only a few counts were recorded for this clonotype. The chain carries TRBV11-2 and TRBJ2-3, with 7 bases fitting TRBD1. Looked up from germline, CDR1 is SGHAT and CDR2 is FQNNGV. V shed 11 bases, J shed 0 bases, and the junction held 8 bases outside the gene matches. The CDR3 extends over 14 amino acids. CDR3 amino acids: CAALRGRSTDTQYF. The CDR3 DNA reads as TGTGCCGCCCTGAGGGGGCGAAGCACAGATACGCAGTATTTT.

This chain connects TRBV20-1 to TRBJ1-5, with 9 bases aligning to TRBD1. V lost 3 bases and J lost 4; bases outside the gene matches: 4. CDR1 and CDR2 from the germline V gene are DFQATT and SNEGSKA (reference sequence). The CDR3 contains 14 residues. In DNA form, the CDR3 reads TGCAGTGCTAGGTACAGGGGGCGGAATCAGCCCCAGCATTTT. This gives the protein CSARYRGRNQPQHF.

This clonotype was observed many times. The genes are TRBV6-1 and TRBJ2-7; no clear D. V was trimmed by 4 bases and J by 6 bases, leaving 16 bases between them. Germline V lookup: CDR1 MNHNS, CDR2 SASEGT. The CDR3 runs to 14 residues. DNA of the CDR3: TGTGCCAGCAGTGCGTCTCGCCCCTCGGGCGAGCAGTACTTC. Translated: CASSASRPSGEQYF.

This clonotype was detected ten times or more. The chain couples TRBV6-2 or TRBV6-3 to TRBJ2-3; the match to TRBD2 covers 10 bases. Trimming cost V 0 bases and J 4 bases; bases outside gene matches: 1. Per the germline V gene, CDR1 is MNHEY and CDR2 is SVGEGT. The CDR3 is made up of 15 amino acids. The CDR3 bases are TGTGCCAGCAGTTACTCCCTAGCGGGAGCAGATACGCAGTATTTT. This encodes CASSYSLAGADTQYF.

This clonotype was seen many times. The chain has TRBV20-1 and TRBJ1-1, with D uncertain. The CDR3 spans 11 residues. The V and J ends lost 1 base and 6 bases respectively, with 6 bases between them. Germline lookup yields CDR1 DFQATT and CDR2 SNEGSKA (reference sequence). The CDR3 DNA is TGCAGTGCTAGAGTCGGGGCTGAAGCTTTCTTT. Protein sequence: CSARVGAEAFF.

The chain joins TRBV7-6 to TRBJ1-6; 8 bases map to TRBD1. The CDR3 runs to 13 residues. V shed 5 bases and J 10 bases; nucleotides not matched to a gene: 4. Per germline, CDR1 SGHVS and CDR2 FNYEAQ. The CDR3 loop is CASSPGGQSPLHF. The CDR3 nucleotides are TGTGCCAGCAGCCCAGGGGGCCAGTCACCCCTCCACTTT. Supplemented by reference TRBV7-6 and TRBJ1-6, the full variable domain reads GAGVSQSPRYKVTKRGQDVALRCDPISGHVSLYWYRQALGQGPEFLTYFNYEAQQDKSGLPNDRFSAERPEGSISTLTIQRTEQRDSAMYRCASSPGGQSPLHFGNGTRLTVT.

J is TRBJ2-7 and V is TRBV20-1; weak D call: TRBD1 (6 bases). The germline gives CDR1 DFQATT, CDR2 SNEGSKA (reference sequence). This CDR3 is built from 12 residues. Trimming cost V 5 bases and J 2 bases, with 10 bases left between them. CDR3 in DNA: TGCAGTGCTTACCAGGGGACCTACGAGCAGTACTTC. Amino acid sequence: CSAYQGTYEQYF.

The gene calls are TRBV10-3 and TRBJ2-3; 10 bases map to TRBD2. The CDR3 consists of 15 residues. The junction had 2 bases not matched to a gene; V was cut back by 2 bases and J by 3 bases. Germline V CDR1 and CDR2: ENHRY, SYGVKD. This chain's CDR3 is CAISELAGDTDTQYF. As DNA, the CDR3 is TGTGCCATCAGTGAGCTAGCGGGAGATACAGATACGCAGTATTTT.

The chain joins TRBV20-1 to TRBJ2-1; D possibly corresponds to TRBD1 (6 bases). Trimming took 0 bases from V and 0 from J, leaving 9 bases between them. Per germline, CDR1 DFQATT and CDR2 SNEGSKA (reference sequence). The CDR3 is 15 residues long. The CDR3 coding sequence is TGCAGTGCTAGAGATACAGGGAGCTCCTACAATGAGCAGTTCTTC. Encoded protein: CSARDTGSSYNEQFF.

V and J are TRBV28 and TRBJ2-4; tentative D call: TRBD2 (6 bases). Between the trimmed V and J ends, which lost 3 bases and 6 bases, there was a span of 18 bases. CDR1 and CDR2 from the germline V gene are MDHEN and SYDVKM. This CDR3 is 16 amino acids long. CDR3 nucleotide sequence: TGTGCCAGCAGTTTCCTTTCCTCGGGCGGGGTAAACATTCAGTACTTC. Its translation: CASSFLSSGGVNIQYF.

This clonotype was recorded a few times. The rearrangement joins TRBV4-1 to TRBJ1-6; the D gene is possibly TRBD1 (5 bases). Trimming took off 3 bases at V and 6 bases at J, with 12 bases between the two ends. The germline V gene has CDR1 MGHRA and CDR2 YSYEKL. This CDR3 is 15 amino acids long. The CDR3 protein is CASSHSRDGNSPLHF. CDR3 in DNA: TGCGCCAGCAGCCATTCCCGGGACGGTAATTCACCCCTCCACTTT.

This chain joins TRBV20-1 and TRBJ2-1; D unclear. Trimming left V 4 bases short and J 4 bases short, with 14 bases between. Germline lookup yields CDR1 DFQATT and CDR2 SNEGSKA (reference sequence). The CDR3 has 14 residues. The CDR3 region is CSAKNYLPYNEQFF. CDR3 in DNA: TGCAGTGCTAAGAACTACCTACCTTACAATGAGCAGTTCTTC.

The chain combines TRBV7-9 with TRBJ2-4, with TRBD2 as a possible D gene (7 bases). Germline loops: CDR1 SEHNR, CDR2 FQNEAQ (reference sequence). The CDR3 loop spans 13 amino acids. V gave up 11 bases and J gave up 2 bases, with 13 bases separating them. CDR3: CAGGASSKNIQYF. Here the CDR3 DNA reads TGTGCCGGGGGGGCGTCTTCCAAAAACATTCAGTACTTC.